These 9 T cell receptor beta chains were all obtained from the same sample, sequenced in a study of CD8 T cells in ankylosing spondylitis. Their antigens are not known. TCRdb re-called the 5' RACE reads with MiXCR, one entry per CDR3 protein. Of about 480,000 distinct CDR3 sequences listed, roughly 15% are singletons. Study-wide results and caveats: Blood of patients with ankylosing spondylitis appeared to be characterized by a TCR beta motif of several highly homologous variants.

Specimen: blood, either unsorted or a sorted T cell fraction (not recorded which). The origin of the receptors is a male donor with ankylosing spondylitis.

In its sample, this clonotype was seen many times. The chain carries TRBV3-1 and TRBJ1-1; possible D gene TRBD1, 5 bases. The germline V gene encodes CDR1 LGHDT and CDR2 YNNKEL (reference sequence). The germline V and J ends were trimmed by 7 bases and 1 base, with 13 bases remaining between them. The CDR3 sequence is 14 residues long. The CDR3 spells CASTQGAGNTEAFF. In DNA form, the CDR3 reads TGTGCCAGCACTCAGGGAGCAGGGAACACTGAAGCTTTCTTT. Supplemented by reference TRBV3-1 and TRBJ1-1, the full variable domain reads DTAVSQTPKYLVTQMGNDKSIKCEQNLGHDTMYWYKQDSKKFLKIMFSYNNKELIINETVPNRFSPKSPDKAHLNLHINSLELGDSAVYFCASTQGAGNTEAFFGQGTRLTVV.

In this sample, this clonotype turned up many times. For the CDR3, the DNA is TGTGCCCCCCAACGTATAAAAAATTCCTACGAGCAGTACTTC. Protein sequence: CAPQRIKNSYEQYF. The genes are TRBV10-3 and TRBJ2-7; D uncertain. CDR3 length: 14 residues. The V end was cut by 11 bases, the J end by 1 base, with 18 bases between. Germline V gives CDR1 ENHRY, CDR2 SYGVKD.

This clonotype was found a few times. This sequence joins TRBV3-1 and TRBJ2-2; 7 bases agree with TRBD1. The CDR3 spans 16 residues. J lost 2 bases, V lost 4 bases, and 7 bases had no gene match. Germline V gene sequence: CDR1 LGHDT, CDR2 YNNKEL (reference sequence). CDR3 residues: CASSLLGDSNTGELFF. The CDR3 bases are TGTGCCAGCAGCCTTCTTGGGGACAGTAACACCGGGGAGCTGTTTTTT.

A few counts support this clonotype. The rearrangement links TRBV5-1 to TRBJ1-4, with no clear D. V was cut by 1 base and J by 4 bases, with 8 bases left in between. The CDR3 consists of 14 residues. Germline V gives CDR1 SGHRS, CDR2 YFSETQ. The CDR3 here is CASSLKGSNEKLFF. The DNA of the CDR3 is TGCGCCAGCAGCTTGAAAGGAAGTAATGAAAAACTGTTTTTT.

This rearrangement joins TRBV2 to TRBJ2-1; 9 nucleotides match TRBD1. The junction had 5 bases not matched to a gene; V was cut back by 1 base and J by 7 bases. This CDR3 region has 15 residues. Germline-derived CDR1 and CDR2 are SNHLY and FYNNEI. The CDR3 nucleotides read TGTGCCAGCAGTGAAGGAGGGACAGGGAGGAATGAGCAGTTCTTC. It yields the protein CASSEGGTGRNEQFF. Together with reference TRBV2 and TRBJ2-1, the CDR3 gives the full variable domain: EPEVTQTPSHQVTQMGQEVILRCVPISNHLYFYWYRQILGQKVEFLVSFYNNEISEKSEIFDDQFSVERPDGSNFTLKIRSTKLEDSAMYFCASSEGGTGRNEQFFGPGTRLTVL.

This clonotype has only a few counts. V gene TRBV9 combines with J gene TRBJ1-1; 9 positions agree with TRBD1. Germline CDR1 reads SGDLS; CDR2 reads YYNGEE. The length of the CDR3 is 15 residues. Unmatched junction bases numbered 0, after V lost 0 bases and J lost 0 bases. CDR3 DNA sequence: TGTGCCAGCAGCGTAGGGACAGGGGTGAACACTGAAGCTTTCTTT. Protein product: CASSVGTGVNTEAFF.

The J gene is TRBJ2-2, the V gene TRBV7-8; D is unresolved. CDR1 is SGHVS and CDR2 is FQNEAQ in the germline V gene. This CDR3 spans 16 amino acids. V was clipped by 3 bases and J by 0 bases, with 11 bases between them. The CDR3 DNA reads TGTGCCAGCAGCTTTCGGCCCAGCCCGAACACCGGGGAGCTGTTTTTT. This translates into CASSFRPSPNTGELFF.

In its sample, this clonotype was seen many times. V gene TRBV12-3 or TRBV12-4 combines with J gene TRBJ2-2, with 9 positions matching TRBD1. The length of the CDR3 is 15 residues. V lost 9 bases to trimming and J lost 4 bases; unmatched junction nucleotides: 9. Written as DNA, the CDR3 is TGTGCCAGTCTAAGACAGGGGGTCGGCACCGGGGAGCTGTTTTTT. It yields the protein CASLRQGVGTGELFF.

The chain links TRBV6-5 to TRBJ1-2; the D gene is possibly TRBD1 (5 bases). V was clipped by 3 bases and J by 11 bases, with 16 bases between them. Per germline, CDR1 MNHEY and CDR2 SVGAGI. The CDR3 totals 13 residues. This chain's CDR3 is CASSYERGGRYTF. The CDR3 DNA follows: TGTGCCAGCAGTTATGAAAGGGGAGGGAGATACACCTTC.